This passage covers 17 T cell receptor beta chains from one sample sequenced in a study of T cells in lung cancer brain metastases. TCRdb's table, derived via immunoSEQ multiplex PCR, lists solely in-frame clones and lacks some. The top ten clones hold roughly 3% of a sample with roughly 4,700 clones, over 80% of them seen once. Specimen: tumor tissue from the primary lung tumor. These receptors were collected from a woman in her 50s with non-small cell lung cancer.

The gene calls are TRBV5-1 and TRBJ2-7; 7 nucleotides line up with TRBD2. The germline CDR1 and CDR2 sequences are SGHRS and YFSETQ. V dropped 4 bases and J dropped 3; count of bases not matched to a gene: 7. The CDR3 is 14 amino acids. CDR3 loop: CASSPGLKGYEQYF. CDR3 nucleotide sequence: TGCGCCAGCAGCCCGGGACTAAAAGGCTACGAGCAGTACTTC.

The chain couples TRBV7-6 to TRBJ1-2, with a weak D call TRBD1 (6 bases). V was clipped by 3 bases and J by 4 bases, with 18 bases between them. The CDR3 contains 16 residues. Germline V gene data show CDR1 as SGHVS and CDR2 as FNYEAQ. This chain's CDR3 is CASSLGWPGGLYGYTF. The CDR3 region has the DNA TGTGCCAGCAGCTTGGGCTGGCCCGGGGGGCTCTATGGCTACACCTTC.

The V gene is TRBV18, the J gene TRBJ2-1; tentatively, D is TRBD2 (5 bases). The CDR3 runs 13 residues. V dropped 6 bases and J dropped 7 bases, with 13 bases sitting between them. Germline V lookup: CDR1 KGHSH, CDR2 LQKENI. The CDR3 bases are TGTGCCAGCTCCCGAGGGTTGGGGAATGAGCAGTTCTTC. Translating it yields CASSRGLGNEQFF.

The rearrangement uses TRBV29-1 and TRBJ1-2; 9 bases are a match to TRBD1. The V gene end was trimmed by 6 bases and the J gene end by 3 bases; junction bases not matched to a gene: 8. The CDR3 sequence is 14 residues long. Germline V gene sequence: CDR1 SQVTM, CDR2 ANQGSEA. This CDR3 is CSVIGQGKYYGYTF. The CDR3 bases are TGCAGCGTGATCGGACAGGGGAAATACTATGGCTACACCTTC.

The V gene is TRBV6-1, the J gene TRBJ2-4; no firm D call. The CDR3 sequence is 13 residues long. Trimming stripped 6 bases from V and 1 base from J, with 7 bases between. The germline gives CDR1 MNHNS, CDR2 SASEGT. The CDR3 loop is CASSDRAKNIQYF. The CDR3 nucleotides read TGTGCCAGCAGCGACCGGGCCAAAAACATTCAGTACTTC.

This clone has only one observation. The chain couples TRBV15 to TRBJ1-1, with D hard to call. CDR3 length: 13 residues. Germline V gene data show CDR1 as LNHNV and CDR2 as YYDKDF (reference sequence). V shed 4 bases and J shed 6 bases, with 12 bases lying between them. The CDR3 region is CATSKSGVAEAFF. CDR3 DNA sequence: TGTGCCACCAGCAAGAGTGGGGTTGCTGAAGCTTTCTTT.

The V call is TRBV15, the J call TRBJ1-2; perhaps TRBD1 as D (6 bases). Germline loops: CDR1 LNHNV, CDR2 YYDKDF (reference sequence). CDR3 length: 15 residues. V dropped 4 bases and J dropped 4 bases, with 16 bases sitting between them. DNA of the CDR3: TGTGCCACCAGCAAAAGTATGGGGGGCGCCTATGGCTACACCTTC. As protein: CATSKSMGGAYGYTF.

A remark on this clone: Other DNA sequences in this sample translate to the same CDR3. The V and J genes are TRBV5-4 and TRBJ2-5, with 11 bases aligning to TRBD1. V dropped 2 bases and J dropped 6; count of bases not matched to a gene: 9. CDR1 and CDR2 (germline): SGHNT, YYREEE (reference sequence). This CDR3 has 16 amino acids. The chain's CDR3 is CASSFPGQGARQTQYF. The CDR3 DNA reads TGTGCCAGCAGCTTTCCTGGACAGGGGGCTAGGCAGACCCAGTACTTC.

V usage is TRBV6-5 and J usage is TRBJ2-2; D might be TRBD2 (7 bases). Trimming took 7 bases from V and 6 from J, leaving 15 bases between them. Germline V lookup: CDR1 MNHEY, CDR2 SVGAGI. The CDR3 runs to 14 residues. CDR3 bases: TGTGCCAGCACATGGGGGGGGGCGGCCGGGGAGCTGTTTTTT. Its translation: CASTWGGAAGELFF.

The CDR3, as DNA: TGTGCCTGGAGTGGCGACAGACAAAACGAGCAGTACTTC. This codes for CAWSGDRQNEQYF. V is TRBV30 and J is TRBJ2-7, with D perhaps TRBD1 (5 bases). The CDR3 contains 13 residues. CDR1 is GTSNPN and CDR2 is SVGIG in the germline V gene (reference sequence). V gave up 1 base and J gave up 5 bases, with 12 bases separating them.

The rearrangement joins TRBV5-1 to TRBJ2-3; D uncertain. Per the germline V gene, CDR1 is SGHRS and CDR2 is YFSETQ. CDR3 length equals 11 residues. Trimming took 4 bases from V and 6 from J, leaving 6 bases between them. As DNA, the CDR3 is TGCGCCAGCAGCCTAGGGGATACGCAGTATTTT. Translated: CASSLGDTQYF.

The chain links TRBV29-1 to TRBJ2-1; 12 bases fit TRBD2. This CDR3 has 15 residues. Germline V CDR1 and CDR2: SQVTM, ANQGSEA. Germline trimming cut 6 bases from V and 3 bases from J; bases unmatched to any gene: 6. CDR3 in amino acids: CSVQGTSGHYNEQFF. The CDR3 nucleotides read TGCAGCGTGCAGGGGACTAGCGGGCACTACAATGAGCAGTTCTTC.

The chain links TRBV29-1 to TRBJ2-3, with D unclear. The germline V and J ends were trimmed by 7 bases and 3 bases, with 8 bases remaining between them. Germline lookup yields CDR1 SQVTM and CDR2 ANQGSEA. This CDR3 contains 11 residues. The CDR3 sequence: CSGSSTDTQYF. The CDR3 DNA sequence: TGCAGCGGCTCCTCTACAGATACGCAGTATTTT.

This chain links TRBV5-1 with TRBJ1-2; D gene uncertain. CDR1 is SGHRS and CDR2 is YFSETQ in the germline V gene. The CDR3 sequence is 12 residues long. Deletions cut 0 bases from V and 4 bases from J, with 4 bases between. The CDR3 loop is CASSLDSYGYTF. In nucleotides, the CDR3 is TGCGCCAGCAGCTTGGACAGCTATGGCTACACCTTC.

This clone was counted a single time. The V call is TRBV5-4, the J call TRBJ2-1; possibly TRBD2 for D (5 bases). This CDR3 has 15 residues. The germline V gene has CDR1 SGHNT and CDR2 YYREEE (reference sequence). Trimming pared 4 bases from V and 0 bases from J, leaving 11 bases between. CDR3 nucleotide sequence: TGTGCCAGCAGCGCCAGCGGCCCCTCCTACAATGAGCAGTTCTTC. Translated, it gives CASSASGPSYNEQFF.

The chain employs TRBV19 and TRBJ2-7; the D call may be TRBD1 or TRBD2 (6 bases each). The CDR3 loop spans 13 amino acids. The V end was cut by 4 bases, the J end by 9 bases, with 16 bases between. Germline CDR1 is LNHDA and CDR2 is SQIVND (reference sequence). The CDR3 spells CASSNPGGGGQYF. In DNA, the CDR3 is TGTGCCAGTAGTAATCCTGGCGGAGGGGGGCAGTACTTC.

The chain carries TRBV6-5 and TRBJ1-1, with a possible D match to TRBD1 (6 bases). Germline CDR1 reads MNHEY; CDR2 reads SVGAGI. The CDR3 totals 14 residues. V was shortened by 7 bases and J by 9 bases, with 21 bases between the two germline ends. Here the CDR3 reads CASTGSGGGSKAFF. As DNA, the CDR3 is TGTGCCAGCACCGGGTCCGGGGGCGGATCGAAAGCTTTCTTT.